The source of this T cell receptor (beta chain) is a study of read filtering for tumor transcriptome and immune sequencing. Across the study: Whole-transcriptome libraries were prepared after DNase treatment.

V was pared by 7 bases and J by 0 bases, with 19 bases between. The CDR3 totals 17 residues. The germline V gene encodes CDR1 ENHRY and CDR2 SYGVKD. Molecular barcoded adaptors covering alpha/delta and beta/gamma chains were used on 400 to 450 ng RNA. Using its own MiXCR run on the reads, TCRdb lists one record per CDR3 protein. The sample has fewer than 150,000 distinct CDR3 sequences, roughly 13% seen once. This clonotype has more than one count but fewer than ten. This clonotype was sampled from a donor at least 40 years old with multiple myeloma. Sequenced material: a population of CD138-negative cells sorted from bone marrow. This chain joins TRBV10-3 and TRBJ1-3, with D maybe TRBD1 (6 bases). The CDR3 loop reads CAITDSLTGLSGNTIYF. In nucleotides, the CDR3 is TGTGCCATCACCGATTCATTGACAGGCCTCTCTGGAAACACCATATATTTT.